The sequence of this T cell receptor (beta chain) was determined in a study of neurological immune-mediated disorders. Ten or more counts support this clonotype. TCRdb reanalysed the 5' RACE reads using MiXCR and keeps one entry per CDR3 protein. The top ten hold around 2.3% of the sample, which has tens of thousands of distinct CDR3 sequences, just over 5% seen once. The V gene lost 3 bases and the J gene lost 2 bases, with 20 bases spanning the gap. CDR3 size: 17 residues. CDR1 and CDR2 from the germline V gene are DFQATT and SNEGSKA (reference sequence). What was sequenced was PBMCs. The TCR comes from a woman aged 25-40 years with multiple sclerosis. V is TRBV20-1 and J is TRBJ2-4; D remains unclear. Here the CDR3 reads CSARESPLLGTKNIQYF. The CDR3 nucleotides are TGCAGTGCTAGGGAGAGCCCCCTTCTAGGGACCAAAAACATTCAGTACTTC.